This T cell receptor beta chain comes out of a study of T cell responses to AZD1222 COVID-19 vaccine. With 8 bases removed from V and 6 bases from J, the gap between germline ends came to 13 bases. Germline assignment: CDR1 MNHEY and CDR2 SMNVEV (reference sequence). CDR3 size: 13 residues. About this clone: What it binds is unknown.

Study-level results: White British donors predominated, females outnumbered males, and clonal diversity was possibly underestimated.

The data were produced by immunoSEQ multiplex PCR, yet TCRdb's version contains in-frame clones alone and is incomplete. The sample yields fewer than 180,000 clones, about 92% seen once. Pooled in the analysis were second doses at about 4 or about 12 weeks. Sequences were derived from peripheral blood, sampled 28 days after the second AZD1222 dose. The chain couples TRBV27 to TRBJ2-2; maybe TRBD2 (6 bases). This TCR derives from an adult who received the AZD1222 COVID-19 vaccine. The CDR3: CASSLGGPGELFF. CDR3 bases: TGTGCCAGCTCCCTGGGGGGACCCGGGGAGCTGTTTTTT.